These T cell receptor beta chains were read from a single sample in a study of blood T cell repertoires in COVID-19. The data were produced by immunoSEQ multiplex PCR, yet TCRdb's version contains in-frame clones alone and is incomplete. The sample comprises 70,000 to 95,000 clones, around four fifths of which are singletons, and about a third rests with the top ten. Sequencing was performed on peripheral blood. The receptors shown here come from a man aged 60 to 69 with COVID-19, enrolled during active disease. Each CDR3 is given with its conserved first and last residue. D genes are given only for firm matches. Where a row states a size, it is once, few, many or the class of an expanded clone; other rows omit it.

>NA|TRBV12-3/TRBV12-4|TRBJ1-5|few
TGTGCCAGCAGTTTTGGGGGGAAGCAGCCCCAGCATTTT
CASSFGGKQPQHF
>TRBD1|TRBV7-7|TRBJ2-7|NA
TGTGCTAGCAGCCCTACCGGGACAGGGCTGGACGAGCAGTACTTC
CASSPTGTGLDEQYF
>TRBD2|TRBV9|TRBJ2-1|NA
TGTGCCAGCAGCGTATCAGACGGGACTAGCGGGAGGGCCGCCTACAATGAGCAGTTCTTC
CASSVSDGTSGRAAYNEQFF
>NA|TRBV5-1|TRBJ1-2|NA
TGCGCCAGCAGCCCGGTTGCGGCGTCTAACTATGGCTACACCTTC
CASSPVAASNYGYTF
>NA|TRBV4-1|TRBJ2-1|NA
TGCGCCAGCAGCCAAGAAACCGGGGGGCTCCCCTGGGACAATGAGCAGTTCTTC
CASSQETGGLPWDNEQFF
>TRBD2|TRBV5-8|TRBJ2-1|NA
TGTGCCAGCAGCCGTAGCGGGAGTCGAAACAATGAGCAGTTCTTC
CASSRSGSRNNEQFF
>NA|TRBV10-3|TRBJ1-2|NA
TGTGCCATTCCGGGACAACTAGGCGATGGCTACACCTTC
CAIPGQLGDGYTF
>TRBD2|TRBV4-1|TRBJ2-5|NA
TGCGCCAGCAGCCAAGCTGGGACTAGCGGGGGCCTCCAAGAGACCCAGTACTTC
CASSQAGTSGGLQETQYF
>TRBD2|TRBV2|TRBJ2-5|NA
TGTGCCAGCACCGCCCCGGGGGGAGGAGGGACCCAGTACTTC
CASTAPGGGGTQYF
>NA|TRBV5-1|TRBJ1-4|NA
TGCGCCAGCAGCTTACAGGGCTCTAATGAAAAACTGTTTTTT
CASSLQGSNEKLFF
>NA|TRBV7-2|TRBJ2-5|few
TGTGCCAGCAGCTCGGAATGGCGGGGCGCGCGAGAGACCCAGTACTTC
CASSSEWRGARETQYF
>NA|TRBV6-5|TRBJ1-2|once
TGTGCCAGCAGTCCCTCGCGCGGCTACACCTTC
CASSPSRGYTF
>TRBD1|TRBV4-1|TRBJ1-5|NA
TGCGCCAGCAGCCAAGTGGAGACAGGGGCTGATATCCAGCATTTT
CASSQVETGADIQHF
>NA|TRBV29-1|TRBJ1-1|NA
TGCAGCGTTGGGCGGATGAACACTGAAGCTTTCTTT
CSVGRMNTEAFF
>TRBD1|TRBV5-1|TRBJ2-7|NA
TGCGCCAGCAGCTTGGACAGGGGGTCCTACGAGCAGTACTTC
CASSLDRGSYEQYF
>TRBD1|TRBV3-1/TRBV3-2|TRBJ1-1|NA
TGTGCCAGCAGCCAACCACAGGGGAGGACTGAAGCTTTCTTT
CASSQPQGRTEAFF
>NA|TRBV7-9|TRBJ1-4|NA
TGTGCCAGCAGCAGGCAGGGTTTGACTAATGAAAAACTGTTTTTT
CASSRQGLTNEKLFF
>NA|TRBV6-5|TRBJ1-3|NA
TGTGCCAGCAGCACCGGGGGGGGATCTGGAAACACCATATATTTT
CASSTGGGSGNTIYF
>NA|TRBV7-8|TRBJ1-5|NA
TGTGCCAGCAGCCTCAGTAGCAATCAGCCCCAGCATTTT
CASSLSSNQPQHF
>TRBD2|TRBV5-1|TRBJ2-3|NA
TGCGCCAGCAGCTTGGCCATAGCGGGAGGGACAGATACGCAGTATTTT
CASSLAIAGGTDTQYF
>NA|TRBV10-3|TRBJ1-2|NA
TGTGCCATCAGGTTAGATAGGGGCATTCGGGGCTACACCTTC
CAIRLDRGIRGYTF
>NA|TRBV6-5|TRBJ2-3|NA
TGTGCCAGCAACCCTCAACAGGGCCTTTCTACGCAGTATTTT
CASNPQQGLSTQYF
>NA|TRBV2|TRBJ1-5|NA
TGTGCCAGCAGTGATGTGACAGGCAATCAGCCCCAGCATTTT
CASSDVTGNQPQHF
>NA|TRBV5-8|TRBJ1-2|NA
TGTGCCAGCACCAATTTCGGAGGTGGCTACACCTTC
CASTNFGGGYTF